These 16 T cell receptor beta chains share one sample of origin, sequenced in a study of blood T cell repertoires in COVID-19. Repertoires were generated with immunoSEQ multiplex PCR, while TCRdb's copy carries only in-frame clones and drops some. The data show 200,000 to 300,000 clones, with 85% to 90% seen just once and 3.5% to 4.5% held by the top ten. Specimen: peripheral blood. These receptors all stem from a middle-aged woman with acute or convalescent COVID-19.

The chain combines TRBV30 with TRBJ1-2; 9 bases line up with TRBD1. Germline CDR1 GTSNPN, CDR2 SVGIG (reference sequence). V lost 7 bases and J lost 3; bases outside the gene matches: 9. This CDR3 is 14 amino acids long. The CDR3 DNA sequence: TGTGCCTTTCAAAAGGACAGGGGATACTATGGCTACACCTTC. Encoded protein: CAFQKDRGYYGYTF. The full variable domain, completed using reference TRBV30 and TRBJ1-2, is SQTIHQWPATLVQPVGSPLSLECTVEGTSNPNLYWYRQAAGRGLQLLFYSVGIGQISSEVPQNLSASRPQDRQFILSSKKLLLSDSGFYLCAFQKDRGYYGYTFGSGTRLTVV.

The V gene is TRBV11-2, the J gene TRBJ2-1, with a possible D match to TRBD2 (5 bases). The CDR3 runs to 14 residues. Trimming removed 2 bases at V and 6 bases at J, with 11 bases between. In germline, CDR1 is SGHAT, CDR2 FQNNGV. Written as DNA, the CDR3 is TGTGCCAGCAGCTTATATTCTGCGGGCAATGAGCAGTTCTTC. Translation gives CASSLYSAGNEQFF.

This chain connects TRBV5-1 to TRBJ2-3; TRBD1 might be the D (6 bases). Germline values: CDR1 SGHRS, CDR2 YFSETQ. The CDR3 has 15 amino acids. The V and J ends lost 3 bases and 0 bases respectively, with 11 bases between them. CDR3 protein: CASSSGTTSTDTQYF. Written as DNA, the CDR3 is TGCGCCAGCAGCTCCGGGACAACTAGCACAGATACGCAGTATTTT.

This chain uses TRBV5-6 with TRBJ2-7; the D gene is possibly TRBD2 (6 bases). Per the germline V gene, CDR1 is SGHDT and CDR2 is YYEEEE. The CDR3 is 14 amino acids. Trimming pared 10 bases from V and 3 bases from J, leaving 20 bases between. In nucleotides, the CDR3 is TGTGCCCCCGTTCCCAGGCTGGGGGGCTACGAGCAGTACGTC. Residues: CAPVPRLGGYEQYV.

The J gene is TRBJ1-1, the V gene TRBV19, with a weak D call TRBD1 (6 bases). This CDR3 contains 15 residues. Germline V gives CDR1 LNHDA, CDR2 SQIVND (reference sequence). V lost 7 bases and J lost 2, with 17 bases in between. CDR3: CASILTRGANTEAFF. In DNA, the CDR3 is TGTGCCAGTATCCTGACTCGGGGGGCTAACACTGAAGCTTTCTTT.

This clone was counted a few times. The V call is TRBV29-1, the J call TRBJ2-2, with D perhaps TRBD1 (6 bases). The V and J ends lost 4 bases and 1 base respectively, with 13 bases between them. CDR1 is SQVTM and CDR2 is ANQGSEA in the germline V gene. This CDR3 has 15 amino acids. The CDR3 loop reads CSVVGPGQNTGELFF. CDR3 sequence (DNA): TGCAGCGTTGTGGGTCCGGGACAGAACACCGGGGAGCTGTTTTTT.

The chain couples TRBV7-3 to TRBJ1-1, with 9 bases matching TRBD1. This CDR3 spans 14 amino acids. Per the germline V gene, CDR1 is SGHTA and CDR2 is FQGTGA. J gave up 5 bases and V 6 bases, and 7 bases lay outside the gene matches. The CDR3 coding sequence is TGTGCCAGCAGTTACGGACAGGGGATAACTGAAGCTTTCTTT. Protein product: CASSYGQGITEAFF.

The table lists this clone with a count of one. The CDR3: CASSPVRGNTIYF. Here the CDR3 DNA reads TGTGCCAGCAGCCCCGTGCGGGGAAACACCATATATTTT. V usage is TRBV11-1 and J usage is TRBJ1-3; D gene uncertain. This CDR3 spans 13 amino acids. CDR1 is SGHAT, CDR2 FQDESV, per germline (reference sequence). Trimming left V 5 bases short and J 4 bases short, with 9 bases between.

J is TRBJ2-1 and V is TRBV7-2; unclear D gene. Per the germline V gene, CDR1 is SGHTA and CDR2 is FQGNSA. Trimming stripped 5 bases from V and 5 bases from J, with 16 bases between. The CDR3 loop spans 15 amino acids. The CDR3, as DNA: TGTGCCAGCAGCAGCAGTGCGGCCCTTAACAATGAGCAGTTCTTC. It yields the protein CASSSSAALNNEQFF.

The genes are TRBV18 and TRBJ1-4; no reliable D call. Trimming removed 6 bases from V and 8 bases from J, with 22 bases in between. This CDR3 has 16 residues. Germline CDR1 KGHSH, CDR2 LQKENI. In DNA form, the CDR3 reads TGTGCCAGCTCCTCCTCGGCCTCGGGTGATGGGGAAAAACTGTTTTTT. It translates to CASSSSASGDGEKLFF.

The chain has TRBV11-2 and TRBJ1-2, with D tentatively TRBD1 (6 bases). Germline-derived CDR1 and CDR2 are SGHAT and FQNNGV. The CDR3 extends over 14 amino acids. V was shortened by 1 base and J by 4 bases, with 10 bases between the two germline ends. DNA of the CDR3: TGTGCCAGCAGCTTAGTCCAGGGGACCTATGGCTACACCTTC. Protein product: CASSLVQGTYGYTF.

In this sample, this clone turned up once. For the CDR3, the DNA is TGTGCCAGCAGCTTAGGGGGGCGGGAGACCCAGTACTTC. It translates to CASSLGGRETQYF. The rearrangement uses TRBV7-9 and TRBJ2-5; a weak D match, TRBD1 (6 bases). V was clipped by 1 base and J by 5 bases, with 8 bases between them. The germline gives CDR1 SEHNR, CDR2 FQNEAQ (reference sequence). This CDR3 is 13 amino acids long.

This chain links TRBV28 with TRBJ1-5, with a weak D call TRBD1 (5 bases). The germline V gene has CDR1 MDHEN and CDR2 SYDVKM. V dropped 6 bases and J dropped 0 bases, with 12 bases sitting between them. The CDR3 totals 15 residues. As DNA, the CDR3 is TGTGCCAGCAGCTCGAACAGGAATAGCAATCAGCCCCAGCATTTT. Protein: CASSSNRNSNQPQHF.

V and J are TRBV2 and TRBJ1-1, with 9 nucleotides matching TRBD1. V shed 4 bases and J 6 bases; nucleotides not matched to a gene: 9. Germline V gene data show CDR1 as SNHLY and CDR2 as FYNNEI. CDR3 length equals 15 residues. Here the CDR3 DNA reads TGTGCCAGCAGTGCAAGCGCCGGGACAGGGTCTGAAGCTTTCTTT. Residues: CASSASAGTGSEAFF.

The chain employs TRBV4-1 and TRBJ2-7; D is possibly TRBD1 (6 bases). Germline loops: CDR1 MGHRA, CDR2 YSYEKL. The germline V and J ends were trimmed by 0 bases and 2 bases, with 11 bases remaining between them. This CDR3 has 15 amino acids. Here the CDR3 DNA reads TGCGCCAGCAGCCAAGAACATCACAGGGCCTACGAGCAGTACGTC. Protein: CASSQEHHRAYEQYV.

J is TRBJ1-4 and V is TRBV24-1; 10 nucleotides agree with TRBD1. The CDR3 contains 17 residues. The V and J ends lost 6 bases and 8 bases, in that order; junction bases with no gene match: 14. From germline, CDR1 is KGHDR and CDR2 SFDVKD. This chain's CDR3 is CATSPRDRGPAEEKLFF. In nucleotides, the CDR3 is TGTGCCACCAGTCCGCGAGACAGGGGGCCCGCCGAAGAAAAACTGTTTTTT.